One sample yielded the 7 T cell receptor beta chains listed below, sequenced in a study of CD8 T cells in cerebrospinal fluid in Alzheimer's disease. Reanalyzing the 10x single-cell sequencing reads, TCRdb keeps one entry per CDR3 protein, without DNA. The sample includes around 820 distinct CDR3 sequences. What was sequenced was cerebrospinal fluid. These receptors were obtained from a human donor with Parkinson's disease.

By frequency, this clonotype is large (0.1 to 1%). The rearrangement joins TRBV7-3 to TRBJ1-6. The V gene's germline CDR1 is SGHTA and CDR2 FQGTGA. This CDR3 comprises 15 residues. CDR3 protein: CASSLTGRTHSPLHF.

By frequency, this clonotype is medium-sized (0.01 to 0.1%). V and J are TRBV5-1 and TRBJ1-4; the TCRdb call, TRBD1, lacks DNA for checking. Germline loops: CDR1 SGHRS, CDR2 YFSETQ. CDR3 length equals 13 residues. This chain's CDR3 is CASSLGGDEKLFF.

This clonotype is labeled medium-sized based on frequency. This CDR3 reads CASSRLNSYSYEQYF. The chain uses TRBV11-2 and TRBJ2-7. The CDR3 length is 15 residues. Germline values: CDR1 SGHAT, CDR2 FQNNGV.

This clonotype is classed as medium-sized by frequency. This rearrangement joins TRBV7-7 to TRBJ2-2; absent DNA, TCRdb's TRBD1 call cannot be checked. The V gene's germline CDR1 is SSHAT and CDR2 FNYEAQ (reference sequence). The CDR3 has 14 residues. The CDR3 loop reads CASSSRVDTGELFF.

This clonotype counts as large (0.1 to 1%) by frequency. J is TRBJ1-2 and V is TRBV20-1; the D call of TRBD1 rests on TCRdb alone, since no DNA is present to check it. The CDR3 consists of 15 residues. Germline assignment: CDR1 DFQATT and CDR2 SNEGSKA (reference sequence). CDR3 residues: CSARTGVGGQSGYTF.

This clonotype is deemed medium-sized by its frequency. This chain joins TRBV6-5 and TRBJ1-1; TCRdb's assignment of TRBD1 cannot be checked, as there is no DNA. CDR3 length: 13 amino acids. Per germline, CDR1 MNHEY and CDR2 SVGAGI. This chain's CDR3 is CASSWGPSTEAFF.

This clonotype registers large by frequency. The V gene is TRBV7-2, the J gene TRBJ1-1. Germline loops: CDR1 SGHTA, CDR2 FQGNSA. The CDR3 totals 14 residues. CDR3 region: CASSSQTVNTEAFF.